Following are 19 T cell receptor beta chains from one sample sequenced in a study of shared clonotypes between healthy human individuals. The protocol was immunoSEQ multiplex PCR, while the TCRdb copy is restricted to in-frame clones and leaves out a portion. The sample has 520,000 or so clones, 75% to 85% seen once; the top ten hold 13%. The sample taken for sequencing was PBMCs. These receptors all stem from a woman in her thirties or forties in good health. Some clones in this sample may be carry-over from other donors' samples.

The chain links TRBV9 to TRBJ2-1; 7 bases map to TRBD2. This CDR3 contains 14 residues. Per germline, CDR1 SGDLS and CDR2 YYNGEE. The V segment lost 4 bases and the J segment 2 bases; nucleotides outside the gene matches: 3. The CDR3 DNA sequence: TGTGCCAGCAGCTTCACTAGCGCCTACAATGAGCAGTTCTTC. Its protein product is CASSFTSAYNEQFF.

V gene TRBV5-1 combines with J gene TRBJ1-4; 7 bases match TRBD1. With V trimmed by 2 bases and J by 6 bases, 7 bases remained unmatched. This CDR3 has 15 amino acids. CDR1 SGHRS and CDR2 YFSETQ come from the germline V gene. As DNA, the CDR3 is TGCGCCAGCAGCTTTAGGGGGCGCAGGGATGAAAAACTGTTTTTT. Residues: CASSFRGRRDEKLFF.

V is TRBV5-1 and J is TRBJ1-2; TRBD1 might be the D (5 bases). The CDR3 runs 15 residues. The V gene lost 0 bases and the J gene lost 4 bases, with 13 bases spanning the gap. CDR1 and CDR2 (germline): SGHRS, YFSETQ. CDR3 sequence (DNA): TGCGCCAGCAGCTTGGGAAGAGGGGTCGGCTATGGCTACACCTTC. Amino acid sequence: CASSLGRGVGYGYTF.

This clone was recorded only once. The chain recombines TRBV27 with TRBJ2-7; D call uncertain. Germline CDR1 is MNHEY and CDR2 is SMNVEV (reference sequence). Trimming took off 0 bases at V and 2 bases at J, with 11 bases between the two ends. The CDR3 consists of 15 residues. The CDR3 loop reads CASSLSLGIPYEQYF. The DNA for the CDR3 is TGTGCCAGCAGTTTATCTTTGGGGATACCCTACGAGCAGTACTTC.

This clone was observed many times. The CDR3 here is CASSTRGRGRDTQYF. The CDR3 DNA sequence: TGTGCCAGCAGTACCAGGGGCAGGGGGAGGGATACGCAGTATTTT. The J gene is TRBJ2-3, the V gene TRBV28; D might be TRBD1 (7 bases). Germline CDR1 and CDR2: MDHEN and SYDVKM. V lost 5 bases to trimming and J lost 6 bases, with 18 bases between them. The CDR3 runs 15 residues.

In its sample, this clone was seen a few times. The chain recombines TRBV7-8 with TRBJ1-1, with unresolved D. The CDR3 sequence is 15 residues long. The V gene lost 7 bases and the J gene lost 1 base, with 16 bases spanning the gap. From germline, CDR1 is SGHVS and CDR2 FQNEAQ. The CDR3 DNA is TGTGCCAGCAAATACCTCTACCTGGGGAACACTGAAGCTTTCTTT. This sequence encodes CASKYLYLGNTEAFF.

The chain recombines TRBV11-1 with TRBJ2-7; tentatively, D is TRBD1 (5 bases). V was trimmed by 4 bases and J by 0 bases, leaving 10 bases between them. There are 14 residues in the CDR3. Germline CDR1 reads SGHAT; CDR2 reads FQDESV (reference sequence). Here the CDR3 reads CASSSRQGSYEQYF. The CDR3 DNA follows: TGTGCCAGCAGCTCCAGGCAGGGCTCCTACGAGCAGTACTTC. Drawing the rest from reference TRBV11-1 and TRBJ2-7, the complete variable domain is EAEVAQSPRYKITEKSQAVAFWCDPISGHATLYWYRQILGQGPELLVQFQDESVVDDSQLPKDRFSAERLKGVDSTLKIQPAELGDSAMYLCASSSRQGSYEQYFGPGTRLTVT.

J is TRBJ2-1 and V is TRBV10-3; 9 bases fit TRBD2. From germline, CDR1 is ENHRY and CDR2 SYGVKD. The CDR3 contains 19 residues. V lost 3 bases to trimming and J lost 8 bases; unmatched junction nucleotides: 20. CDR3: CAISELRGILAGADDEQFF. The CDR3, as DNA: TGTGCCATCAGTGAACTCCGAGGCATTTTAGCGGGAGCTGATGATGAGCAGTTCTTC.

The J gene is TRBJ2-5, the V gene TRBV6-1; TRBD1 or TRBD2 may be the D gene (5 bases each). The CDR3 has 15 residues. The germline V gene has CDR1 MNHNS and CDR2 SASEGT. Trimming took off 2 bases at V and 4 bases at J, with 14 bases between the two ends. The CDR3 coding sequence is TGTGCCAGCAGTGAACAGGGAACAGGAGGAGAGACCCAGTACTTC. As protein: CASSEQGTGGETQYF.

The chain joins TRBV6-5 to TRBJ2-7; 9 nucleotides align to TRBD2. The CDR3 spans 15 residues. Germline loops: CDR1 MNHEY, CDR2 SVGAGI. J gave up 2 bases and V 5 bases, and 7 bases lay outside the gene matches. CDR3 residues: CASSGLASKAYEQYF. CDR3 in DNA: TGTGCCAGCAGTGGACTAGCGAGTAAAGCCTACGAGCAGTACTTC.

The V call is TRBV7-2, the J call TRBJ1-2; D unclear. Germline values: CDR1 SGHTA, CDR2 FQGNSA. This CDR3 has 14 amino acids. The V gene lost 3 bases and the J gene lost 4 bases, with 12 bases spanning the gap. The CDR3 DNA is TGTGCCAGCAGCTTCTGGGGTGGAGGCTATGGCTACACCTTC. Protein sequence: CASSFWGGGYGYTF.

The chain recombines TRBV2 with TRBJ2-7; 7 nucleotides agree with TRBD2. This CDR3 comprises 14 residues. The V gene's germline CDR1 is SNHLY and CDR2 FYNNEI. Losses at the gene ends were 0 bases for V and 5 bases for J; bases not matched to a gene: 4. The CDR3 reads CASSEARELNEQYF. The CDR3, as DNA: TGTGCCAGCAGTGAAGCGCGGGAGTTGAACGAGCAGTACTTC.

Only one count was recorded for this clone. V is TRBV11-2 and J is TRBJ2-7; 8 bases align to TRBD2. Germline CDR1 reads SGHAT; CDR2 reads FQNNGV. The CDR3 totals 16 residues. V trimming: 5 bases; J trimming: 2 bases; junction bases outside the gene matches: 11. CDR3 sequence: CASSPQAGEMAYEQYF. The CDR3 region has the DNA TGTGCCAGCAGCCCTCAAGCGGGAGAAATGGCCTACGAGCAGTACTTC.

The gene calls are TRBV7-9 and TRBJ2-5; D tentatively fits TRBD1 or TRBD2 (5 bases each). Trimming took 3 bases from V and 4 from J, leaving 12 bases between them. The length of the CDR3 is 14 residues. In germline, CDR1 is SEHNR, CDR2 FQNEAQ (reference sequence). The CDR3 sequence is CASSFEGMGETQYF. In DNA, the CDR3 is TGTGCCAGCAGCTTTGAGGGGATGGGAGAGACCCAGTACTTC.

This sequence joins TRBV7-5 and TRBJ2-3; the table assigns TRBD2, which was not confirmed against the DNA. TRBV7-5 is a pseudogene segment. This CDR3 spans 16 amino acids. Written as DNA, the CDR3 is TGTGCCAGAAGCGTACAGACTAGCGGGGCCACAGATACGCAGTATTTT. Translation gives CARSVQTSGATDTQYF.

The V call is TRBV7-6, the J call TRBJ1-1; D not resolved. Trimming took 3 bases from V and 2 from J, leaving 10 bases between them. CDR1 is SGHVS and CDR2 is FNYEAQ in the germline V gene. The CDR3 is made up of 14 amino acids. The CDR3 protein is CASSFWGQNTEAFF. The CDR3 coding sequence is TGTGCCAGCAGCTTTTGGGGTCAAAACACTGAAGCTTTCTTT.

The chain couples TRBV7-9 to TRBJ2-2; 9 bases align to TRBD1. This CDR3 spans 15 amino acids. The V segment lost 2 bases and the J segment 6 bases; nucleotides outside the gene matches: 4. Per germline, CDR1 SEHNR and CDR2 FQNEAQ (reference sequence). The CDR3 DNA sequence: TGTGCCAGCAGCTTAAAAGGGACAGGGCCCGGGGAGCTGTTTTTT. Encoded protein: CASSLKGTGPGELFF.

The chain combines TRBV6-1 with TRBJ2-7; D possibly corresponds to TRBD2 (6 bases). Deletions cut 8 bases from V and 1 base from J, with 15 bases between. The CDR3 totals 14 residues. The germline gives CDR1 MNHNS, CDR2 SASEGT. CDR3 loop: CASSDGGGSYEQYF. The CDR3 nucleotides are TGTGCCAGCTCCGACGGTGGGGGGTCCTACGAGCAGTACTTC.

The chain couples TRBV6-1 to TRBJ2-2; D is ambiguous. This CDR3 has 15 residues. Per the germline V gene, CDR1 is MNHNS and CDR2 is SASEGT. Deletions cut 3 bases from V and 0 bases from J, with 8 bases between. The CDR3 DNA is TGTGCCAGCAGTGAGCGTCCTACGAACACCGGGGAGCTGTTTTTT. Protein sequence: CASSERPTNTGELFF.